A selection of T cell receptor beta chains follows, all from one sample in a study of T-cell memory formation after mild COVID-19. TCRdb independently ran MiXCR on the 5' RACE reads; one entry per CDR3 protein. The sample lists about 100,000 distinct CDR3 sequences; over 15% were seen once. Sample: PBMCs or a T cell subset sorted from them (not recorded which). The source is a man between 18 and 35 years old who had mild COVID-19 (a few samples of this study predate the infection). Cell type and time point are not known. The conserved cysteine and the conserved F or W are not part of the CDR3 here. Fields, in order: CDR3 length, V gene, J gene, CDR3 protein.

length: 9
V: TRBV6-2/TRBV6-3
J: TRBJ2-5
CDR3: ASALFATQY

length: 11
V: TRBV21-1
J: TRBJ2-2
CDR3: ASSKVVPGELF

length: 14
V: TRBV12-5
J: TRBJ2-1
CDR3: ASGLVLGRGLNEQF

length: 14
V: TRBV5-1
J: TRBJ2-1
CDR3: ASSPLGQVTYNEQF

length: 13
V: TRBV12-3/TRBV12-4
J: TRBJ2-1
CDR3: ASSFERGRDNEQF

length: 12
V: TRBV7-3
J: TRBJ2-3
CDR3: ASSSGLVADTQY

length: 14
V: TRBV11-2
J: TRBJ2-1
CDR3: ASSLDGDRAYNEQF

length: 12
V: TRBV20-1
J: TRBJ2-4
CDR3: SAQSGSSTDIQY

length: 12
V: TRBV11-2
J: TRBJ2-4
CDR3: ASSHGDSRNIQY

length: 14
V: TRBV4-2
J: TRBJ2-5
CDR3: ASSGAGGSDGKTQY

length: 14
V: TRBV7-2
J: TRBJ2-1
CDR3: ASRPPPGGSYNEQF

length: 12
V: TRBV7-9
J: TRBJ2-7
CDR3: ASSLGSGALEQY

length: 12
V: TRBV5-1
J: TRBJ1-2
CDR3: ASSLLESMSGYT

length: 11
V: TRBV3-1
J: TRBJ1-1
CDR3: ASSGRENTEAF

length: 11
V: TRBV29-1
J: TRBJ2-3
CDR3: SVLVVSRDTQY

length: 14
V: TRBV28
J: TRBJ2-7
CDR3: ASSVTGTQRPYEQY

length: 13
V: TRBV6-5
J: TRBJ2-1
CDR3: ASSYAVPTYNEQF

length: 14
V: TRBV27
J: TRBJ2-4
CDR3: ASSFPGLLAKNIQY

length: 13
V: TRBV5-1
J: TRBJ2-3
CDR3: ASSQTGVTYDTQY

length: 12
V: TRBV11-2
J: TRBJ2-3
CDR3: ASSLTAGMDTQY

length: 13
V: TRBV5-6
J: TRBJ2-4
CDR3: ASSLARVVLNIQY

length: 9
V: TRBV7-9
J: TRBJ1-1
CDR3: ASSRETEAF

length: 12
V: TRBV12-3/TRBV12-4
J: TRBJ2-3
CDR3: ASNTGPAADTQY

length: 15
V: TRBV5-6
J: TRBJ2-7
CDR3: ASSLDLYRGRPYEQY

length: 12
V: TRBV3-1
J: TRBJ2-5
CDR3: ASSPGGGLETQY

length: 13
V: TRBV19
J: TRBJ1-4
CDR3: ASSPPGRQNEKLF

length: 14
V: TRBV9
J: TRBJ2-2
CDR3: ASSLGLAGGLGELF

length: 14
V: TRBV7-2
J: TRBJ2-3
CDR3: ASSLIAGGTRDTQY

length: 12
V: TRBV5-1
J: TRBJ2-3
CDR3: ASSLRPSTDTQY

length: 11
V: TRBV3-1
J: TRBJ1-6
CDR3: ASSQAIVSPLH

length: 12
V: TRBV5-1
J: TRBJ2-3
CDR3: ASSSLDGTDTQY

length: 14
V: TRBV20-1
J: TRBJ1-4
CDR3: SARESRGPTNEKLF

length: 13
V: TRBV24-1
J: TRBJ2-1
CDR3: ATSDSDIRDNEQF

length: 12
V: TRBV20-1
J: TRBJ1-1
CDR3: SARDRTGGTEAF

length: 11
V: TRBV7-8
J: TRBJ1-5
CDR3: ASSLAQDQPQH

length: 12
V: TRBV7-2
J: TRBJ2-1
CDR3: ASSLGPAGNEQF

length: 15
V: TRBV5-6
J: TRBJ2-1
CDR3: ASSLRTSGGAPNEQF